This T cell receptor (beta chain) originates from a study of blood T cell repertoires in COVID-19. V was cut by 5 bases and J by 7 bases, with 15 bases left in between. Germline assignment: CDR1 SEHNR and CDR2 FQNEAQ (reference sequence). CDR3 length: 13 residues. This clone occurred once. Data came from immunoSEQ multiplex PCR; TCRdb stores just in-frame clones and leaves some out. Found here are 9,500 to 15,000 clones, roughly nine tenths of them singletons; the top ten hold approximately 13%. The sequenced sample was peripheral blood. The clonotype comes from a man in his 70s with active COVID-19. V gene TRBV7-9 combines with J gene TRBJ2-7; D call uncertain. CDR3 nucleotide sequence: TGTGCCAGCAGCAGAGACCTAGTTGGTGAGCAGTACTTC. Residues: CASSRDLVGEQYF.